The 28 T cell receptor beta chains in this list originate from one sample, sequenced in a study of shared clonotypes between healthy human individuals (TCRdb year 2020). Receptors were amplified or captured by the immunoSEQ multiplex PCR assay. Imported from immuneACCESS, the table was reduced by TCRdb to in-frame sequences with V and J called. These copies leave out some clones; in studies compared against another copy, an unresolved V gene accounts for under half, and the cause of the remainder is not known. The sample table records more than 2 million clones; almost 96% of these occur just once. The top ten constitute roughly 0.13% of the sample. Input material: naive CD4+ T cells sorted from blood. In the paper's terms, the cell subset or site label means: CD45RA+ positively selected. The receptors were sampled from a man between 18 and 29 years old in good health.

This clone was observed once. The chain has TRBV6-1 and TRBJ2-7; 10 positions agree with TRBD1. The CDR3 spans 15 residues. CDR1 is MNHNS and CDR2 is SASEGT in the germline V gene. With 0 bases clipped from V and 4 bases from J, the junction kept 3 bases outside the gene matches. The chain's CDR3 is CASSEATGGLYEQYF. DNA of the CDR3: TGTGCCAGCAGTGAAGCGACAGGGGGCTTATACGAGCAGTACTTC.

V is TRBV5-1 and J is TRBJ2-7; the match to TRBD1 covers 12 bases. The CDR3 contains 18 residues. After removal of 4 bases from V and 4 bases from J, the junction contained 15 bases not matched to a gene. Germline lookup yields CDR1 SGHRS and CDR2 YFSETQ. CDR3 nucleotides: TGCGCCAGCAGCCAAGACCTCGGGGACAGGGGGCGCGTATACGAGCAGTACTTC. The encoded protein is CASSQDLGDRGRVYEQYF. The variable domain in full, completed from reference TRBV5-1 and TRBJ2-7, reads KAGVTQTPRYLIKTRGQQVTLSCSPISGHRSVSWYQQTPGQGLQFLFEYFSETQRNKGNFPGRFSGRQFSNSRSEMNVSTLELGDSALYLCASSQDLGDRGRVYEQYFGPGTRLTVT.

Notes on this clone: Other DNA sequences of this sample code for an identical CDR3. The chain carries TRBV19 and TRBJ2-7, with 7 nucleotides matching TRBD2. Germline V gene sequence: CDR1 LNHDA, CDR2 SQIVND (reference sequence). This CDR3 has 13 residues. V gave up 3 bases and J gave up 2 bases; unmatched junction bases: 1. In DNA form, the CDR3 reads TGTGCCAGTAGTATTGGACTAGCCTACGAGCAGTACTTC. Translated, it gives CASSIGLAYEQYF. Based on the CDR3 plus reference TRBV19 and TRBJ2-7, the full variable domain is DGGITQSPKYLFRKEGQNVTLSCEQNLNHDAMYWYRQDPGQGLRLIYYSQIVNDFQKGDIAEGYSVSREKKESFPLTVTSAQKNPTAFYLCASSIGLAYEQYFGPGTRLTVT.

The rearrangement links TRBV28 to TRBJ1-5; no clear D. V gave up 0 bases and J gave up 4 bases, with 10 bases separating them. CDR1 and CDR2 (germline): MDHEN, SYDVKM. The CDR3 loop spans 15 amino acids. The CDR3 DNA is TGTGCCAGCAGTTTATGGCAATTGGGGAATCAGCCCCAGCATTTT. Protein: CASSLWQLGNQPQHF.

This clone was seen a single time. The chain joins TRBV5-1 to TRBJ2-5; the D gene could be TRBD1 or TRBD2 (5 bases each). Germline V lookup: CDR1 SGHRS, CDR2 YFSETQ. The CDR3 is 15 amino acids. Trimming removed 0 bases from V and 2 bases from J, with 11 bases in between. The chain's CDR3 is CASSLAEGLQETQYF. CDR3 nucleotides: TGCGCCAGCAGCTTGGCTGAGGGGCTACAAGAGACCCAGTACTTC.

The chain couples TRBV5-6 to TRBJ1-4; D is ambiguous. V was shortened by 1 base and J by 8 bases, with 9 bases between the two germline ends. The V gene's germline CDR1 is SGHDT and CDR2 YYEEEE. This CDR3 has 13 amino acids. CDR3 DNA: TGTGCCAGCAGCTTGCAACGCGCCGAAAAACTGTTTTTT. This codes for CASSLQRAEKLFF.

A note on this clone: Other nucleotide sequences in the sample specify the same CDR3. This sequence joins TRBV27 and TRBJ1-1; D not certain. Deletions cut 1 base from V and 0 bases from J, with 3 bases between. Germline CDR1 reads MNHEY; CDR2 reads SMNVEV (reference sequence). The CDR3 runs to 13 residues. The CDR3 protein is CASSLYLNTEAFF. As DNA, the CDR3 is TGTGCCAGCAGTTTATATCTGAACACTGAAGCTTTCTTT.

The chain joins TRBV7-9 to TRBJ2-7; the match to TRBD1 covers 9 bases. V was clipped by 1 base and J by 2 bases; unmatched bases: 6. Germline V gene data show CDR1 as SEHNR and CDR2 as FQNEAQ (reference sequence). The CDR3 contains 16 residues. The CDR3 DNA is TGTGCCAGCAGCTTAGTCGTGACAGGGGGAACCTACGAGCAGTACTTC. This sequence encodes CASSLVVTGGTYEQYF. Variable domain in full (rest from reference TRBV7-9 and TRBJ2-7): DTGVSQNPRHKITKRGQNVTFRCDPISEHNRLYWYRQTLGQGPEFLTYFQNEAQLEKSRLLSDRFSAERPKGSFSTLEIQRTEQGDSAMYLCASSLVVTGGTYEQYFGPGTRLTVT.

The chain employs TRBV6-6 and TRBJ2-3; D possibly uses TRBD1 or TRBD2 (6 bases each). The CDR3 length is 15 residues. Germline-derived CDR1 and CDR2 are MNHNY and SVGAGI (reference sequence). V gave up 6 bases and J gave up 1 base, with 14 bases separating them. This chain's CDR3 is CASSLRRGGTDTQYF. DNA for the CDR3: TGTGCCAGCAGCCTTCGGAGGGGGGGCACAGATACGCAGTATTTT.

Details on this clone: The sample has other DNA sequences that encode this CDR3 too. This chain connects TRBV10-3 to TRBJ2-7, with D possibly TRBD1 on 6 matching bases. Trimming left V 3 bases short and J 1 base short, with 13 bases between. Germline loops: CDR1 ENHRY, CDR2 SYGVKD. The CDR3 length is 15 residues. The CDR3 spells CAISEGGQGSYEQYF. CDR3 nucleotide sequence: TGTGCCATCAGTGAAGGTGGGCAGGGGTCCTACGAGCAGTACTTC.

The table lists this clone with a count of one. The identical CDR3 is also encoded by other nucleotide sequences in the sample. The chain has TRBV5-1 and TRBJ1-3; D not certain. V was cut by 2 bases and J by 0 bases, with 6 bases left in between. The CDR3 sequence is 14 residues long. Germline V gene data show CDR1 as SGHRS and CDR2 as YFSETQ. DNA for the CDR3: TGCGCCAGCAGCTTCGGAGCCTCTGGAAACACCATATATTTT. Amino acids: CASSFGASGNTIYF.

The genes are TRBV18 and TRBJ1-6; 7 bases agree with TRBD1. CDR1 and CDR2 from the germline V gene are KGHSH and LQKENI. The trim removed 4 bases at V and 10 bases at J, leaving 7 bases unmatched. This CDR3 spans 14 amino acids. This CDR3 reads CASSLSGQSSPLHF. In DNA form, the CDR3 reads TGTGCCAGCTCACTCTCGGGACAGTCATCACCCCTCCACTTT. Looking up the rest from reference TRBV18 and TRBJ1-6 gives the full variable domain: NAGVMQNPRHLVRRRGQEARLRCSPMKGHSHVYWYRQLPEEGLKFMVYLQKENIIDESGMPKERFSAEFPKEGPSILRIQQVVRGDSAAYFCASSLSGQSSPLHFGNGTRLTVT.

The V call is TRBV6-4, the J call TRBJ1-1; possible D gene TRBD1, 6 bases. The germline gives CDR1 MRHNA, CDR2 SNTAGT. V was clipped by 0 bases and J by 5 bases, with 13 bases between them. This CDR3 spans 15 amino acids. The CDR3 DNA sequence: TGTGCCAGCAGTGACTCTGGGGGCACAGGGACTGAAGCTTTCTTT. Its translation: CASSDSGGTGTEAFF.

This chain joins TRBV20-1 and TRBJ2-1; possibly TRBD1 for D (5 bases). Per germline, CDR1 DFQATT and CDR2 SNEGSKA (reference sequence). With 2 bases removed from V and 9 bases from J, the gap between germline ends came to 8 bases. The CDR3 is 11 residues long. CDR3: CSARSGIEQFF. The CDR3 DNA follows: TGCAGTGCTAGATCAGGGATTGAGCAGTTCTTC.

V is TRBV19 and J is TRBJ2-2, with 10 bases matching TRBD2. CDR3 size: 16 residues. CDR1 LNHDA and CDR2 SQIVND come from the germline V gene (reference sequence). After removal of 3 bases from V and 2 bases from J, the junction contained 3 bases not matched to a gene. The chain's CDR3 is CASSIGLAVNTGELFF. The CDR3 DNA sequence: TGTGCCAGTAGTATTGGACTAGCGGTAAACACCGGGGAGCTGTTTTTT.

The chain combines TRBV30 with TRBJ2-7; 12 bases are shared with TRBD2. CDR1 GTSNPN and CDR2 SVGIG come from the germline V gene (reference sequence). V dropped 0 bases and J dropped 6; count of bases not matched to a gene: 9. CDR3 length equals 16 residues. CDR3 sequence: CAWSVSRTSGITEQYF. As DNA, the CDR3 is TGTGCCTGGAGTGTTTCCCGGACTAGCGGGATAACCGAGCAGTACTTC.

This chain links TRBV14 with TRBJ1-1; D gene ambiguous. This CDR3 is 13 amino acids long. V was clipped by 2 bases and J by 3 bases, with 7 bases between them. Germline V CDR1 and CDR2: SGHDN, FVKESK. CDR3 in amino acids: CASSQLRDTEAFF. For the CDR3, the DNA is TGTGCCAGCAGCCAACTCCGTGACACTGAAGCTTTCTTT. The variable domain in full, with the rest retrieved from reference TRBV14 and TRBJ1-1, is EAGVTQFPSHSVIEKGQTVTLRCDPISGHDNLYWYRRVMGKEIKFLLHFVKESKQDESGMPNNRFLAERTGGTYSTLKVQPAELEDSGVYFCASSQLRDTEAFFGQGTRLTVV.

This clone was observed once. The V and J genes are TRBV4-1 and TRBJ2-7; D is unclear. CDR3 size: 15 residues. Trimming cost V 1 base and J 0 bases, with 10 bases left between them. Germline assignment: CDR1 MGHRA and CDR2 YSYEKL. This chain's CDR3 is CASSQAVSLSYEQYF. CDR3 DNA: TGCGCCAGCAGCCAAGCGGTGTCCCTCTCCTACGAGCAGTACTTC.

The chain employs TRBV5-1 and TRBJ1-6; a possible D gene is TRBD1 (5 bases). Germline V gene data show CDR1 as SGHRS and CDR2 as YFSETQ. The CDR3 has 15 amino acids. The germline V and J ends were trimmed by 0 bases and 6 bases, with 10 bases remaining between them. DNA for the CDR3: TGCGCCAGCAGCTTGGTGAGACAGCGTAATTCACCCCTCCACTTT. Protein sequence: CASSLVRQRNSPLHF.

This clone appeared a few times. V usage is TRBV5-4 and J usage is TRBJ1-2; 7 nucleotides match TRBD1. This CDR3 has 14 residues. V shed 4 bases and J 1 base; nucleotides not matched to a gene: 4. CDR1 SGHNT and CDR2 YYREEE come from the germline V gene (reference sequence). The CDR3, as DNA: TGTGCCAGCAGCACGACAGGGTTTAACTATGGCTACACCTTC. Protein sequence: CASSTTGFNYGYTF.

This chain uses TRBV10-1 with TRBJ1-5; no reliable D call. Trimming shortened V by 3 bases and J by 4 bases, and 13 bases separated the two germline ends. The CDR3 spans 15 residues. Germline V CDR1 and CDR2: WNHNN, SYGVQD (reference sequence). Here the CDR3 DNA reads TGCGCCAGCAGTGATTTGGGGAGATCAAATCAGCCCCAGCATTTT. As protein: CASSDLGRSNQPQHF.

The chain carries TRBV30 and TRBJ2-3; D is unresolved. The CDR3 contains 15 residues. The V gene's germline CDR1 is GTSNPN and CDR2 SVGIG (reference sequence). Trimming removed 5 bases at V and 0 bases at J, with 15 bases between. The CDR3 is CAWSLGSSSTDTQYF. DNA of the CDR3: TGTGCCTGGTCCCTCGGTTCGAGTAGCACAGATACGCAGTATTTT.

This clone was seen a single time. The genes are TRBV10-1 and TRBJ2-7; D possibly corresponds to TRBD2 (5 bases). The CDR3 totals 13 residues. Germline values: CDR1 WNHNN, CDR2 SYGVQD (reference sequence). Trimming took off 5 bases at V and 7 bases at J, with 15 bases between the two ends. CDR3 region: CASSRAPSGEQYF. In nucleotides, the CDR3 is TGCGCCAGCAGTCGGGCCCCCTCGGGAGAGCAGTACTTC.

This rearrangement joins TRBV5-4 to TRBJ1-2; TRBD1 matches at 7 bases. CDR1 and CDR2 from the germline V gene are SGHNT and YYREEE (reference sequence). The junction had 2 bases not matched to a gene; V was cut back by 0 bases and J by 3 bases. The CDR3 is 14 residues long. The CDR3 nucleotides are TGTGCCAGCAGCTTGGAGGGGGCTTACTATGGCTACACCTTC. It is translated as CASSLEGAYYGYTF. Drawing the rest from reference TRBV5-4 and TRBJ1-2, the complete variable domain is ETGVTQSPTHLIKTRGQQVTLRCSSQSGHNTVSWYQQALGQGPQFIFQYYREEENGRGNFPPRFSGLQFPNYSSELNVNALELDDSALYLCASSLEGAYYGYTFGSGTRLTVV.

The chain's CDR3 is CASSSWGPGNTEAFF. Written as DNA, the CDR3 is TGTGCCAGCAGCTCCTGGGGTCCGGGGAACACTGAAGCTTTCTTT. The V and J genes are TRBV7-9 and TRBJ1-1; D gene unclear. CDR3 size: 15 residues. The V end lost 4 bases, the J end lost 1 base, and 13 bases lay between the germline ends. CDR1 is SEHNR and CDR2 is FQNEAQ in the germline V gene (reference sequence). The full variable domain, with the rest looked up from reference TRBV7-9 and TRBJ1-1, is DTGVSQNPRHKITKRGQNVTFRCDPISEHNRLYWYRQTLGQGPEFLTYFQNEAQLEKSRLLSDRFSAERPKGSFSTLEIQRTEQGDSAMYLCASSSWGPGNTEAFFGQGTRLTVV.

The CDR3 loop reads CASSGQGGSSYNSPLHF. The CDR3 DNA follows: TGTGCCAGCAGTGGGCAGGGAGGGAGCTCCTATAATTCACCCCTCCACTTT. This chain joins TRBV6-1 and TRBJ1-6, with D maybe TRBD1 (5 bases). CDR3 size: 17 residues. With 4 bases removed from V and 0 bases from J, the gap between germline ends came to 13 bases. Germline V gene lookup returns CDR1 MNHNS and CDR2 SASEGT.

This chain joins TRBV27 and TRBJ2-5; possibly TRBD2 for D (6 bases). Germline V gene lookup returns CDR1 MNHEY and CDR2 SMNVEV (reference sequence). The length of the CDR3 is 16 residues. Deletions cut 0 bases from V and 5 bases from J, with 16 bases between. The CDR3 sequence is CASSLSMRGQKETQYF. The CDR3 DNA sequence: TGTGCCAGCAGTTTATCGATGCGGGGCCAAAAGGAGACCCAGTACTTC.

About this clone itself: Other DNA sequences in this specimen translate into the identical CDR3. The genes are TRBV18 and TRBJ2-7; D call uncertain. With 2 bases removed from V and 4 bases from J, the gap between germline ends came to 9 bases. The length of the CDR3 is 13 residues. The germline V gene has CDR1 KGHSH and CDR2 LQKENI. The CDR3 DNA reads as TGTGCCAGCTCACCAGGCCTTGGGTACGAGCAGTACTTC. It is translated as CASSPGLGYEQYF.